Presented here are 13 T cell receptor beta chains from one specimen sequenced in a study of vaccination and CD4 T cells after COVID-19. Time point: late sampling 161 to 241 days after vaccination in three convalescent patients. Treatment denoted: approximately 9-day PBMC culture with coronavirus spike peptide pools or control peptides (ViraFEST assay). Researchers used the Oncomine TCR Beta short-read assay to sequence DNA from cultured CD4+ T cells. In TCRdb, the PCR reads were re-called with MiXCR into one record per CDR3 protein. The repertoire has 16,000 or so distinct CDR3 sequences, approximately 56% of them found once; the top ten carry more than 15%. The antigens these receptors bind are not known. Sample: CD4+ T cells from blood, cultured in vitro, taken about 7 months after SARS-CoV-2 vaccination. Source of these receptors: a human donor who had recovered from COVID-19.

This clonotype was found a few times. The V call is TRBV20-1, the J call TRBJ2-2; TRBD2 matches at 11 bases. The germline V gene encodes CDR1 DFQATT and CDR2 SNEGSKA (reference sequence). This CDR3 has 15 amino acids. The J segment lost 0 bases and the V segment lost 3 bases, leaving 0 bases of the junction unmatched. CDR3 amino acids: CSARTSGTNTGELFF. Written as DNA, the CDR3 is TGCAGTGCTAGGACTAGCGGGACGAACACCGGGGAGCTGTTTTTT.

The CDR3 sequence: CASNDRIHGNTEAFF. The DNA of the CDR3 is TGTGCCAGCAACGATAGGATCCACGGGAACACTGAAGCTTTCTTT. V and J are TRBV7-2 and TRBJ1-1; no firm D call. Trimming left V 7 bases short and J 1 base short, with 16 bases between. Germline lookup yields CDR1 SGHTA and CDR2 FQGNSA. CDR3 size: 15 residues.

V and J are TRBV6-1 and TRBJ2-3, with D maybe TRBD1 (6 bases). In germline, CDR1 is MNHNS, CDR2 SASEGT. The CDR3 consists of 14 residues. Between the trimmed V and J ends, which lost 4 bases and 0 bases, there was a span of 8 bases. This chain's CDR3 is CASSAGVSTDTQYF. The CDR3 coding sequence is TGTGCCAGCAGTGCAGGGGTTAGCACAGATACGCAGTATTTT.

In this sample, this clonotype turned up a few times. V gene TRBV27 combines with J gene TRBJ2-1; D not resolved. Per germline, CDR1 MNHEY and CDR2 SMNVEV (reference sequence). V shed 5 bases and J shed 7 bases, with 9 bases lying between them. The length of the CDR3 is 12 residues. DNA of the CDR3: TGTGCCAGCAGTCCCTCTTGGAATGAGCAGTTCTTC. Translation gives CASSPSWNEQFF.

The V and J genes are TRBV11-3 and TRBJ2-7; the D is unclear. The germline gives CDR1 SGHNT, CDR2 YENEEA. V was pared by 3 bases and J by 3 bases, with 9 bases between. CDR3 length: 13 residues. The CDR3 region is CASSLNPGYEQYF. As DNA, the CDR3 is TGTGCCAGCAGCTTGAACCCAGGCTACGAGCAGTACTTC. The variable domain in full, completed from reference TRBV11-3 and TRBJ2-7, reads EAGVVQSPRYKIIEKKQPVAFWCNPISGHNTLYWYLQNLGQGPELLIRYENEEAVDDSQLPKDRFSAERLKGVDSTLKIQPAELGDSAVYLCASSLNPGYEQYFGPGTRLTVT.

The chain links TRBV7-2 to TRBJ1-2; D uncertain. Germline CDR1 and CDR2: SGHTA and FQGNSA. This CDR3 is 16 amino acids long. V lost 5 bases, J lost 5 bases, and 21 bases lay in between. CDR3 nucleotide sequence: TGTGCCAGCAGCGTAGGCAGTCGGGTTCGCGGGTATGGCTACACCTTC. Protein: CASSVGSRVRGYGYTF.

This sequence joins TRBV7-3 and TRBJ1-1, with D possibly matching TRBD1 (6 bases). Trimming cost V 1 base and J 4 bases, with 10 bases left between them. The CDR3 sequence is 14 residues long. Germline assignment: CDR1 SGHTA and CDR2 FQGTGA. DNA for the CDR3: TGTGCCAGCAGCTTAAGCCGGGGGGCCACTGAAGCTTTCTTT. It encodes CASSLSRGATEAFF.

This clonotype is a singleton in its sample. This chain links TRBV7-3 with TRBJ2-7; D possibly corresponds to TRBD1 (5 bases). Trimming pared 5 bases from V and 4 bases from J, leaving 9 bases between. In germline, CDR1 is SGHTA, CDR2 FQGTGA. The CDR3 runs 12 residues. The CDR3 region has the DNA TGTGCCAGCAGCCCCACAGGTTACGAGCAGTACTTC. It encodes CASSPTGYEQYF.

The J gene is TRBJ2-6, the V gene TRBV6-1; the D call may be TRBD1 or TRBD2 (6 bases each). The CDR3 is made up of 15 amino acids. Trimming pared 7 bases from V and 4 bases from J, leaving 14 bases between. Germline lookup yields CDR1 MNHNS and CDR2 SASEGT. CDR3 nucleotides: TGTGCCAGCACCAACGGGGGCGCGGGGGCCAACGTCCTGACTTTC. Translated, it gives CASTNGGAGANVLTF.

This chain joins TRBV6-1 and TRBJ1-2; the D is unclear. Germline V CDR1 and CDR2: MNHNS, SASEGT. The CDR3 has 13 residues. Trimming took off 5 bases at V and 8 bases at J, with 15 bases between the two ends. CDR3 residues: CASSTRPPEGYTF. CDR3 nucleotide sequence: TGTGCCAGCAGTACCAGGCCCCCTGAGGGCTACACCTTC.

V and J are TRBV4-3 and TRBJ2-7; perhaps TRBD2 as D (5 bases). V lost 1 base and J lost 6, with 16 bases in between. The CDR3 spans 15 residues. Germline V gene lookup returns CDR1 LGHNA and CDR2 YSLEER. The CDR3 loop is CASSQGHSSGSEQYF. CDR3 DNA: TGCGCCAGCAGCCAAGGCCATAGTTCGGGATCCGAGCAGTACTTC.

J is TRBJ2-1 and V is TRBV27; D assignment may be TRBD1 or TRBD2 (5 bases each). Trimming cost V 6 bases and J 2 bases, with 20 bases left between them. This CDR3 contains 17 residues. The germline gives CDR1 MNHEY, CDR2 SMNVEV (reference sequence). CDR3 loop: CASSLLGQGPPYNEQFF. The CDR3 DNA sequence: TGTGCCAGCAGCTTACTTGGCCAGGGACCGCCCTACAATGAGCAGTTCTTC.

This sequence joins TRBV20-1 and TRBJ2-5; TRBD2 agrees at 11 bases. This CDR3 spans 16 amino acids. Germline V gives CDR1 DFQATT, CDR2 SNEGSKA (reference sequence). The CDR3 sequence: CNASSPTSGGQETQYF. Here the CDR3 DNA reads TGCAATGCCAGCTCCCCAACTAGCGGGGGCCAAGAGACCCAGTACTTC.